The source of this T cell receptor beta chain is a study of Ad26.COV2.S vaccination and SARS-CoV-2 variants. Study as a whole: The study gave Ad26.COV2.S intramuscularly, once or twice 56 days apart.

The CDR3 length is 15 residues. V was clipped by 2 bases and J by 1 base, with 11 bases between them. Germline CDR1 reads MNHEY; CDR2 reads SVGEGT. Notes on the study in general: Among vaccine recipients, spike-specific TCR breadth exceeded that of placebo recipients. Analyses of TCR breadth and depth may have underestimated total T cell responses.

Treatment here: around 19 received Ad26.COV2.S at low or high dose, single or two shots; roughly five received placebo; per-sample allocation not given. Repertoires come from day 63 after the first vaccine or placebo injection. Clones were read by immunoSEQ multiplex PCR, and TCRdb kept only the in-frame ones, dropping some. The sample comprises some 410,000 clones, about 90% of which are singletons, and around 1.7% rests with the top ten. To note about this clone: What it binds is unknown.

The V gene is TRBV6-2 or TRBV6-3, the J gene TRBJ2-5; weak D call: TRBD2 (5 bases). This clonotype was sampled from a person between 18 and 65 years old who received the Ad26.COV2.S COVID-19 vaccine or a placebo. Material: peripheral blood, obtained in a trial of Ad26.COV2.S vaccine versus placebo. Here the CDR3 reads CASSYPTTFQETQYF. CDR3 in DNA: TGTGCCAGCAGTTACCCGACTACTTTCCAAGAGACCCAGTACTTC.